What follows are 13 T cell receptor beta chains derived from one specimen sequenced in a study of blood T cell repertoires in COVID-19. Assay used: immunoSEQ multiplex PCR; TCRdb lists only in-frame clones, some missing. The sample yields about 97,000 clones, approximately 90% seen once. Sequenced input: peripheral blood. The receptors derive from a man aged 45-60 years with acute or convalescent COVID-19.

The chain combines TRBV19 with TRBJ2-7, with a weak D call TRBD1 (6 bases). This CDR3 region has 14 residues. V dropped 3 bases and J dropped 4 bases, with 13 bases sitting between them. Germline lookup yields CDR1 LNHDA and CDR2 SQIVND (reference sequence). The CDR3 coding sequence is TGTGCCAGTAGTATTGGACAGATGGGATACGAGCAGTACTTC. Translating gives CASSIGQMGYEQYF.

The chain joins TRBV3-1 (or the pseudogene TRBV3-2) to TRBJ1-3, with D possibly matching TRBD1 (6 bases). The CDR3 length is 16 residues. Trimming shortened V by 4 bases and J by 0 bases, and 13 bases separated the two germline ends. Germline CDR1 and CDR2: LGHDT and YNNKEL (reference sequence). The CDR3 DNA is TGTGCCAGCAGCCTGGGGGCTTTTCCCTCTGGAAACACCATATATTTT. This translates into CASSLGAFPSGNTIYF.

The CDR3 protein is CAWIRGSGNTIYF. The CDR3 DNA follows: TGTGCCTGGATAAGAGGGTCCGGAAACACCATATATTTT. V usage is TRBV30 and J usage is TRBJ1-3; D call uncertain. Trimming removed 4 bases at V and 4 bases at J, with 11 bases between. Per germline, CDR1 GTSNPN and CDR2 SVGIG (reference sequence). The length of the CDR3 is 13 residues.

V and J are TRBV4-2 and TRBJ2-7, with 11 bases fitting TRBD2. The CDR3 has 16 amino acids. Germline CDR1 reads LGHNA; CDR2 reads YNFKEQ. With 0 bases clipped from V and 3 bases from J, the junction kept 4 bases outside the gene matches. The chain's CDR3 is CASSQDPTSGGYEQYF. The CDR3, as DNA: TGTGCCAGCAGCCAAGATCCCACTAGCGGGGGCTACGAGCAGTACTTC.

V is TRBV7-9 and J is TRBJ2-3, with 8 nucleotides matching TRBD2. Germline CDR1 reads SEHNR; CDR2 reads FQNEAQ (reference sequence). This CDR3 has 14 residues. J gave up 6 bases and V 3 bases, and 5 bases lay outside the gene matches. The CDR3 loop is CASSFTGGADTQYF. CDR3 nucleotides: TGTGCCAGCAGCTTTACCGGGGGGGCGGATACGCAGTATTTT.

The J gene is TRBJ2-3, the V gene TRBV9; 9 positions match TRBD1. Germline V lookup: CDR1 SGDLS, CDR2 YYNGEE. V lost 2 bases to trimming and J lost 8 bases; unmatched junction nucleotides: 6. The CDR3 consists of 14 residues. In nucleotides, the CDR3 is TGTGCCAGCAGCGTGAGACAGGGGGAAGGTACGCAGTATTTT. Translating gives CASSVRQGEGTQYF.

This chain uses TRBV3-1 (or the pseudogene TRBV3-2) with TRBJ2-1; TRBD1 might be the D (6 bases). Germline CDR1 LGHDT, CDR2 YNNKEL (reference sequence). This CDR3 comprises 17 residues. V was trimmed by 0 bases and J by 5 bases, leaving 17 bases between them. The CDR3 is CASSQDLWDGTNNEQFF. In DNA form, the CDR3 reads TGTGCCAGCAGCCAAGATCTTTGGGACGGGACAAACAATGAGCAGTTCTTC.

This clone was counted a few times. The chain carries TRBV24-1 and TRBJ2-3; 7 bases are shared with TRBD1. Trimming at V came to 5 bases and at J to 2 bases, leaving 3 bases not matched to a gene. CDR1 is KGHDR, CDR2 SFDVKD, per germline. The CDR3 runs 14 residues. The CDR3 nucleotides read TGTGCCACCAGTGTGACAGGGTCCACAGATACGCAGTATTTT. It is translated as CATSVTGSTDTQYF.

This clone was seen a single time. This chain joins TRBV24-1 and TRBJ2-2; 8 positions agree with TRBD1. The V gene's germline CDR1 is KGHDR and CDR2 SFDVKD. J was trimmed by 4 bases and V by 8 bases; bases with no gene match: 5. This CDR3 has 14 amino acids. The CDR3 coding sequence is TGTGCCACCAATGTCACAGGGGGCACCGGGGAGCTGTTTTTT. It is translated as CATNVTGGTGELFF.

This sequence joins TRBV25-1 and TRBJ1-6; 8 bases match TRBD1. The CDR3 is 16 amino acids. Germline CDR1 and CDR2: MGHDK and SYGVNS. Trimming cost V 2 bases and J 7 bases; bases outside gene matches: 7. The DNA for the CDR3 is TGTGCCAGCAGTGAAGGATTGCCAGGGGGCAATTCACCCCTCCACTTT. This encodes CASSEGLPGGNSPLHF.

The chain carries TRBV4-3 and TRBJ2-3; D gene unclear. Trimming stripped 1 base from V and 6 bases from J, with 11 bases between. The germline V gene has CDR1 LGHNA and CDR2 YSLEER. The CDR3 extends over 14 amino acids. The chain's CDR3 is CASSQGVLQDTQYF. As DNA, the CDR3 is TGCGCCAGCAGCCAAGGTGTCCTTCAGGATACGCAGTATTTT.

V and J are TRBV6-1 and TRBJ2-7; TRBD1 matches at 9 bases. V dropped 2 bases and J dropped 2; count of bases not matched to a gene: 4. Per germline, CDR1 MNHNS and CDR2 SASEGT. CDR3 size: 15 residues. The CDR3 region has the DNA TGTGCCAGCAGTGAAATTGGGACAGGGACCTACGAGCAGTACTTC. Protein sequence: CASSEIGTGTYEQYF.

The rearrangement joins TRBV4-3 to TRBJ2-7, with 12 bases fitting TRBD2. Germline V CDR1 and CDR2: LGHNA, YSLEER. The CDR3 totals 17 residues. With V trimmed by 1 base and J by 2 bases, 6 bases remained unmatched. CDR3 amino acids: CASSQGTSGAGPYEQYF. The CDR3 coding sequence is TGCGCCAGCAGCCAAGGGACTAGCGGGGCCGGACCCTACGAGCAGTACTTC.